The present T cell receptor (beta chain) was sequenced within a study of shared clonotypes between healthy human individuals (TCRdb year 2020). For the study in its entirety: Three men and a couple of women, aged 18 to 49 years, made up the cohort. For each donor, CD4 naive and CD4 memory were each given three plates, CD8 naive was given two plates, and CD8 memory was given one plate. To estimate repertoire size and how much clonotypes are shared between individuals, the study performed deep sequencing of blood TCR repertoires from a handful of healthy adults. To increase sequencing depth and limit assay-specific biases, TCR repertoire library preparation and sequencing were carried out by different laboratories using diverse techniques. Between about 0.85 and 10 billion PBMCs per donor were obtained by leukapheresis.

Using the deep immunoSEQ assay, TCR CDR3 regions were amplified from genomic DNA by multiplex PCR. Extracted genomic DNA from each cell subset was distributed evenly across all wells of several immunoSEQ 96-well plates, and each plate was treated as a replicate. For sorted subsets, about 200 ng genomic DNA, equal to some 28,000 T cell genomes, was loaded into each replicate PCR. The purified libraries were quantified using a Qubit 3.0 fluorometer, sized with a Bioanalyzer 2100, and then quantified again using the KAPA Library Quantification kit. Each immunoSEQ 96-well plate was sequenced on its own single-read 150-cycle Illumina NextSeq 550 flow cell. On the authors' methods: Because the immunoSEQ output held only junctional sequences and lacked quality scores, the filtering could not match the filtering applied to full-length reads. Sequences were annotated with PyIR, a Python wrapper for IgBLAST v1.9, and V/J genes and CDR3 were assigned using IMGT germline references. Reads with weak V/J assignments (E-value above 1e-6), missing CDR3, stop codons, out-of-frame junctions, or ambiguous translated residues were removed. V3J clonotypes were defined by identical inferred V gene, J gene, and CDR3 amino acid sequence. Percentage overlap between repertoires was calculated by dividing the number of shared unique clonotypes by the size of the smaller repertoire. Richness of each repertoire was evaluated using RTK rarefaction, the Chao1 estimator, and Recon v2.1 estimates of unobserved clonotypes. Generation probabilities for all TCRbeta clonotypes obtained by the gDNA method from a few donors were computed using OLGA. The source is immuneACCESS, and TCRdb retained only in-frame sequences with V and J called. Part of the clones is not carried over; for the studies checked, unresolved V genes explain less than half of this, and the remainder is unexplained. D and trimming were read from the DNA, whereas the V and J calls and clone size are those reported in that table. The sample contains around 980,000 clones, approximately 78% of them found a single time. The ten largest account for roughly 0.57% of the sample.

The donors were healthy, HIV-negative adults with no recently reported acute infections or vaccinations. Every donor was a Caucasian adult residing in Nashville, Tennessee, USA. CD4+ T cells were enriched through magnetic negative selection, after which naive cells were positively selected on CD45RA and the remaining negative fraction served as the memory subset. Blood was collected by leukapheresis, and PBMCs were isolated by Ficoll-Histopaque density gradient centrifugation and then cryopreserved in liquid nitrogen vapor phase. Purity and quantity of every magnetically sorted T cell population were checked by analytical flow cytometry. Genomic DNA was isolated from each sorted fraction and quantified by UV absorbance on a Nanodrop 2000c. Taken from cysteine to phenylalanine, the CDR3 has 11 residues. The retained sequence is limited to the CDR3, 33 bases, with the frame set at the first base. The germline V gene (reference sequence) sets CDR1 to SEHNR and CDR2 to FQNEAQ. Ends trimmed: V by 11 bases, J by 5 bases; bases unmatched to a gene: 4.

General study outcomes and caveats: Pairwise subsampling led to the expectation that sequencing depth would affect the degree of clonotype sharing among donors. Sampling was restricted to blood, and TCR repertoires in tissue are likely to differ from TCR repertoires in blood. Across a few donors, around 5.4% of naive CD4, 3.5% of naive CD8, under 2.5% of memory CD4, and roughly 0.4% of memory CD8 clonotypes were shared. Because the study included only a small number of donors, the genetic and exposure-history diversity represented was limited. Incomplete sequencing was indicated by rarefaction of sorted-subset datasets, despite the large sequencing depth. Naive subsets generally had larger estimated clonotype richness than memory subsets did. Compared with non-shared clonotypes, clonotypes shared by all four sorted-subset donors had higher generation probabilities.

This clone was seen once. This receptor's antigen is unknown. No clone much larger than this one lies a single base away; base qualities are absent. The sequenced material came from memory CD4+ T cells from PBMCs. The cell subset or site label corresponds to: CD45RA-negative fraction. Recombination connected TRBV7-9 to TRBJ1-1, and 8 junction bases match TRBD1. This sequence originates from a man younger than 30 in good health. Some clones in this sample may be carry-over from other donors' samples. CDR3 region: CAGTGETEAFF. Read as DNA, the sequence is TGTGCCGGGACAGGCGAAACTGAAGCTTTCTTT.